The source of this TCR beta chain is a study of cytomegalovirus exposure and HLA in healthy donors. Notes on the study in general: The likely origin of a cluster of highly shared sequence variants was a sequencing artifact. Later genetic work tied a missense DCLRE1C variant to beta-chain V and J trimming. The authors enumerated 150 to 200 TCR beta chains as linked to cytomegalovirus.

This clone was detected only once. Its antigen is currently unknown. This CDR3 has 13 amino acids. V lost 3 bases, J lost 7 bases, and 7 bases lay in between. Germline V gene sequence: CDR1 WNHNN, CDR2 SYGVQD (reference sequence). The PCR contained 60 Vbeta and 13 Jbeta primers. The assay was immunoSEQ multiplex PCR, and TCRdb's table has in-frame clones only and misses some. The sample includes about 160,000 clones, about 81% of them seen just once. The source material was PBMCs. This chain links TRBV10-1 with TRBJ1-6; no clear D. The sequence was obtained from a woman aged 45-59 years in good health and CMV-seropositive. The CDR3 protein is CASSEKRNSPLHF. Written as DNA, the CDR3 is TGCGCCAGCAGTGAAAAGAGGAATTCACCCCTCCACTTT.